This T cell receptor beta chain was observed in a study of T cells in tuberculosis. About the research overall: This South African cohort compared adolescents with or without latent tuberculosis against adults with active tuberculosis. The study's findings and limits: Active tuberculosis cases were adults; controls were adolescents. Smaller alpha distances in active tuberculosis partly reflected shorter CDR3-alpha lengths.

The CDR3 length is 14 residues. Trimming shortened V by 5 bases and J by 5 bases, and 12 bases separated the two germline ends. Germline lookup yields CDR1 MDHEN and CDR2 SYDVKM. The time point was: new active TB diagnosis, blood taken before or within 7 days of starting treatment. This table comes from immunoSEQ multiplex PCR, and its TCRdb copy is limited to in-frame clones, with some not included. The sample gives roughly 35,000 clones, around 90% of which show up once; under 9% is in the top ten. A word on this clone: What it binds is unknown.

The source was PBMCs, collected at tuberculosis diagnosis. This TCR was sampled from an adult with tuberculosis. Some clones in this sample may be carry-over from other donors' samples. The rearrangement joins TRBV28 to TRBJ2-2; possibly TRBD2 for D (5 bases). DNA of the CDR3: TGTGCCAGCAGTCCCCCCCCGGGAACCGGGGAGCTGTTTTTT. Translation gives CASSPPPGTGELFF.